This T cell receptor (beta chain) emerged from a study of CD8+CD57+ T cells in acquired aplastic anemia. Study background: Isolated CD4+ and CD8+ cells, once sorted, yielded DNA averaging around 3 ug.

This clonotype was found many times. No antigen is known for it. Sequencing involved patients with CD8+CD57+ cell expansion previously shown by flow cytometry. Every patient had severe acquired aplastic anemia. Overall study results and limits: Levels of CD8+ Simpson's diversity were not significantly distinct in patients versus controls.

The V and J ends lost 6 bases and 4 bases, in that order; junction bases with no gene match: 3. The CDR3 spans 15 residues. Researchers used genomic DNA as the template to profile TCR beta VDJ and CDR3. TCRdb reprocessed the reads via MiXCR and lists one record per CDR3 protein. The sample holds 180,000 or so distinct CDR3 sequences, roughly 50% seen once. The chain employs TRBV12-3 or TRBV12-4 and TRBJ2-2; 12 bases are shared with TRBD2. The sequence derives from a human donor with aplastic anemia. Material: sorted CD4+, CD8+, or CD8+CD57+ T cells (not recorded which) from PBMCs. CDR3 region: CASRPGLAGTGELFF. For the CDR3, the DNA is TGTGCCAGCAGGCCGGGACTAGCGGGCACCGGGGAGCTGTTTTTT.